Below, 21 T cell receptor beta chains from the same sample are listed, as sequenced in a study of post-analysis software for immune sequencing data. Overall study results and limits: Five or six TRBV segments, TRBV5-6, TRBV5-1 and TRBV20-1 among them, were found more frequent in patients than controls.

Their cognate antigens are unknown. Built from TCR beta cDNA, the libraries had unique molecular identifiers in them. Via MiXCR, TCRdb re-called the PCR reads, giving one row per CDR3 protein. The table has about 680,000 distinct CDR3 sequences, roughly three fifths seen once. Sample: blood. Receptor source: a girl aged 2-10 years with multiple sclerosis.

V is TRBV20-1 and J is TRBJ2-1, with unresolved D. This CDR3 has 14 residues. Germline CDR1 and CDR2: DFQATT and SNEGSKA (reference sequence). V was cut by 3 bases and J by 0 bases, with 9 bases left in between. This CDR3 is CSAREPSSYNEQFF. CDR3 nucleotide sequence: TGCAGTGCTAGGGAGCCTAGCTCCTACAATGAGCAGTTCTTC.

This clonotype was detected only a few times. J is TRBJ2-3 and V is TRBV5-5; no definite D call. Germline CDR1 is SGHKS and CDR2 is YYEKEE (reference sequence). Between the trimmed V and J ends, which lost 0 bases and 2 bases, there was a span of 7 bases. CDR3 size: 14 residues. The CDR3 DNA reads as TGTGCCAGCAGCTTGGGACACCCCACAGATACGCAGTATTTT. Its protein product is CASSLGHPTDTQYF.

The rearrangement links TRBV3-1 to TRBJ2-1; tentatively, D is TRBD2 (5 bases). V lost 4 bases and J lost 5, with 12 bases in between. CDR1 LGHDT and CDR2 YNNKEL come from the germline V gene (reference sequence). This CDR3 contains 14 residues. The CDR3 here is CASSRPGIDNEQFF. Written as DNA, the CDR3 is TGTGCCAGCAGCCGACCGGGGATTGACAATGAGCAGTTCTTC.

This clonotype has only one observation. The chain combines TRBV20-1 with TRBJ2-3, with TRBD2 matching 9 bases. Germline trimming cut 6 bases from V and 1 base from J; bases unmatched to any gene: 14. The germline gives CDR1 DFQATT, CDR2 SNEGSKA (reference sequence). CDR3 length: 17 residues. CDR3 protein: CSAVGTTSGSRTDTQYF. The CDR3 DNA sequence: TGCAGTGCCGTCGGAACTACTAGCGGGTCCCGCACAGATACGCAGTATTTT.

CDR3 amino acids: CSASPGGSGGAYEQYF. CDR3 in DNA: TGCAGTGCCAGTCCCGGGGGTAGCGGGGGGGCCTACGAGCAGTACTTC. The chain recombines TRBV20-1 with TRBJ2-7, with 11 bases that match TRBD2. CDR3 size: 16 residues. With 6 bases clipped from V and 2 bases from J, the junction kept 12 bases outside the gene matches. Germline CDR1 DFQATT, CDR2 SNEGSKA (reference sequence).

J is TRBJ1-3 and V is TRBV25-1; no firm D call. CDR3 size: 14 residues. Germline CDR1 is MGHDK and CDR2 is SYGVNS. V lost 3 bases to trimming and J lost 2 bases, with 8 bases between them. For the CDR3, the DNA is TGTGCCAGCAGTGATAACTTTCCTGGAAACACCATATATTTT. It is translated as CASSDNFPGNTIYF.

The V and J genes are TRBV7-2 and TRBJ2-7; D may be TRBD1 (6 bases). Germline CDR1 is SGHTA and CDR2 is FQGNSA. With 4 bases removed from V and 7 bases from J, the gap between germline ends came to 17 bases. The CDR3 extends over 14 amino acids. CDR3 DNA sequence: TGTGCCAGCAGCTATTCGGGACAAACGGAGGAGCAGTACTTC. Its translation is CASSYSGQTEEQYF.

The genes are TRBV10-2 and TRBJ2-5, with 8 bases matching TRBD1. The J call may be wrong; the DNA end is better matched by TRBJ2-7. Germline-derived CDR1 and CDR2 are WSHSY and SAAADI. There are 16 residues in the CDR3. In DNA, the CDR3 is TGCGCCAGCAGTGGGGGCCGAGACAGGGGCGGCGACGAGCAGTACTTC. This sequence encodes CASSGGRDRGGDEQYF.

V usage is TRBV20-1 and J usage is TRBJ2-1, with 7 bases that match TRBD2. The ends lost 5 bases at V and 0 bases at J; junction bases unmatched: 4. The germline V gene encodes CDR1 DFQATT and CDR2 SNEGSKA (reference sequence). This CDR3 contains 14 residues. The CDR3 region is CSASGGISYNEQFF. As DNA, the CDR3 is TGCAGTGCTTCGGGAGGTATCTCCTACAATGAGCAGTTCTTC.

The table lists this clonotype with a count of one. This rearrangement joins TRBV15 to TRBJ2-7; D is possibly TRBD1 (5 bases). Trimming pared 4 bases from V and 2 bases from J, leaving 12 bases between. From germline, CDR1 is LNHNV and CDR2 YYDKDF (reference sequence). There are 14 residues in the CDR3. The CDR3 spells CATSIPGLPYEQYF. The CDR3 DNA sequence: TGTGCCACCAGCATCCCAGGGCTCCCCTACGAGCAGTACTTC.

Worth noting for this clonotype: A much more abundant neighbour one base away suggests this may be a read error. The chain recombines TRBV12-3 or TRBV12-4 with TRBJ2-1; TRBD2 aligns across 11 bases. This CDR3 comprises 15 residues. This CDR3 reads CANSLGTSGYNEQFF. The CDR3 DNA sequence: TGTGCCAACAGTTTAGGGACTAGCGGTTACAATGAGCAGTTCTTC.

The rearrangement joins TRBV7-2 to TRBJ2-1; D possibly corresponds to TRBD1 (6 bases). The CDR3 is made up of 15 amino acids. Germline V CDR1 and CDR2: SGHTA, FQGNSA. Trimming took 3 bases from V and 5 from J, leaving 14 bases between them. In DNA, the CDR3 is TGTGCCAGCAGCTTTCGACAGGCAAACAACAATGAGCAGTTCTTC. Amino acid sequence: CASSFRQANNNEQFF.

The chain links TRBV2 to TRBJ2-3; the D is unclear. The V gene's germline CDR1 is SNHLY and CDR2 FYNNEI. The CDR3 is 13 residues long. The V and J ends lost 8 bases and 1 base respectively, with 10 bases between them. The CDR3: CASESFRTDTQYF. The CDR3 DNA sequence: TGTGCCAGCGAGTCCTTTCGCACAGATACGCAGTATTTT.

This clonotype was counted a few times. The chain combines TRBV20-1 with TRBJ2-4, with 8 nucleotides matching TRBD1. The DNA matches TRBJ2-5 better at its end, which makes the J call doubtful. The CDR3 length is 13 residues. Germline CDR1 reads DFQATT; CDR2 reads SNEGSKA (reference sequence). The CDR3 protein is CSAPGTGQETQYF. CDR3 in DNA: TGCAGTGCCCCAGGGACAGGACAAGAGACCCAGTACTTC.

The chain links TRBV7-2 to TRBJ2-5; D not resolved. Germline assignment: CDR1 SGHTA and CDR2 FQGNSA. The ends were cut back, 8 bases at V and 3 bases at J, with 13 bases in the middle. The CDR3 contains 13 residues. CDR3 in DNA: TGTGCCAGCGGCCGGGCCTCCGAAGAGACCCAGTACTTC. This codes for CASGRASEETQYF.

This clonotype was observed a handful of times. This chain connects TRBV20-1 to TRBJ1-2, with D unresolved. CDR1 and CDR2 from the germline V gene are DFQATT and SNEGSKA (reference sequence). V dropped 3 bases and J dropped 13 bases, with 12 bases sitting between them. This CDR3 has 10 residues. DNA of the CDR3: TGCAGTGCTAGCCCCTTCGATGGCACCTTC. This gives the protein CSASPFDGTF.

V usage is TRBV5-1 and J usage is TRBJ2-1; TRBD2 is a possible D gene (6 bases). The CDR3 runs 14 residues. Trimming took 0 bases from V and 6 from J, leaving 10 bases between them. Germline CDR1 is SGHRS and CDR2 is YFSETQ. The CDR3 bases are TGCGCCAGCAGCTTGGAGGCGGGGCGCAATGAGCAGTTCTTC. Amino acid sequence: CASSLEAGRNEQFF. The variable domain in full, completed from reference TRBV5-1 and TRBJ2-1, reads KAGVTQTPRYLIKTRGQQVTLSCSPISGHRSVSWYQQTPGQGLQFLFEYFSETQRNKGNFPGRFSGRQFSNSRSEMNVSTLELGDSALYLCASSLEAGRNEQFFGPGTRLTVL.

This CDR3 reads CASSFSSLGNSNQPQHF. For the CDR3, the DNA is TGTGCCAGCAGCTTCTCTTCGCTGGGTAATAGCAATCAGCCCCAGCATTTT. The J gene is TRBJ1-5, the V gene TRBV7-9; D call uncertain. V lost 3 bases, J lost 0 bases, and 15 bases lay in between. CDR1 and CDR2 (germline): SEHNR, FQNEAQ (reference sequence). This CDR3 region has 17 residues.

The chain couples TRBV6-1 to TRBJ1-5, with a weak D call TRBD1 (5 bases). Germline loops: CDR1 MNHNS, CDR2 SASEGT. Trimming pared 3 bases from V and 6 bases from J, leaving 18 bases between. This CDR3 spans 16 amino acids. CDR3 in DNA: TGTGCCAGCAGTGATTTAAGCGAGGGGATGGGTCAGCCCCAGCATTTT. This encodes CASSDLSEGMGQPQHF.

This chain joins TRBV5-1 and TRBJ1-2; maybe TRBD1 (6 bases). Germline lookup yields CDR1 SGHRS and CDR2 YFSETQ. V dropped 4 bases and J dropped 1 base, with 17 bases sitting between them. CDR3 size: 16 residues. In DNA form, the CDR3 reads TGCGCCAGCAGCCCGGAACGAGGACAGCGTAACTATGGCTACACCTTC. It yields the protein CASSPERGQRNYGYTF.

The chain couples TRBV7-9 to TRBJ2-4; 12 positions agree with TRBD2. CDR1 and CDR2 from the germline V gene are SEHNR and FQNEAQ (reference sequence). The length of the CDR3 is 17 residues. The junction had 18 bases not matched to a gene; V was cut back by 5 bases and J by 13 bases. CDR3 residues: CASSPPYQRTSGVEQYF. DNA of the CDR3: TGTGCCAGCAGCCCTCCGTACCAGCGGACTAGCGGGGTGGAGCAGTACTTC.